This TCR beta chain was sequenced during a study of T cell changes during pregnancy in multiple sclerosis. The V end lost 4 bases, the J end lost 3 bases, and 6 bases lay between the germline ends. The length of the CDR3 is 13 residues. Germline CDR1 reads MGHRA; CDR2 reads YSYEKL. Sequenced by immunoSEQ multiplex PCR; TCRdb stores in-frame clones only, minus some. Of tens of thousands of clones listed, 80% to 95% are singletons. The sequence came from a female donor with multiple sclerosis, enrolled in a pregnancy study. The rearrangement links TRBV4-1 to TRBJ2-2; D gene unclear. The sequencing used CD4+ T cells from peripheral blood mononuclear cells, collected after pregnancy. CDR3 bases: TGCGCCAGCAGCCTCCTAGACACCGGGGAGCTGTTTTTT. It yields the protein CASSLLDTGELFF.